These 27 T cell receptor beta chains originate from one sample sequenced in a study of shared clonotypes between healthy human individuals. The table came from immunoSEQ multiplex PCR; TCRdb's copy has only in-frame clones and leaves some out. In the table there are around 2.3 million clones, 95% of which are singletons. Sequenced material: naive CD4+ T cells sorted from blood. As to subset: CD45RA+ positively selected. The receptors originated from a man between 18 and 29 years old in good health.

The chain has TRBV18 and TRBJ2-1; 13 nucleotides agree with TRBD2. V dropped 0 bases and J dropped 7; count of bases not matched to a gene: 3. The CDR3 covers 16 residues. From germline, CDR1 is KGHSH and CDR2 LQKENI. CDR3 coding DNA: TGTGCCAGCTCACCACCGGCGACTAGCGGGAGGAATGAGCAGTTCTTC. This encodes CASSPPATSGRNEQFF.

The chain carries TRBV6-4 and TRBJ1-2; D call uncertain. The V gene's germline CDR1 is MRHNA and CDR2 SNTAGT. V dropped 6 bases and J dropped 2 bases, with 10 bases sitting between them. This CDR3 contains 13 residues. CDR3 DNA: TGTGCCAGCAGGAAGGGTTACAACTATGGCTACACCTTC. Residues: CASRKGYNYGYTF.

The chain uses TRBV30 and TRBJ1-2; D ambiguous. Trimming removed 5 bases from V and 8 bases from J, with 9 bases in between. Germline values: CDR1 GTSNPN, CDR2 SVGIG (reference sequence). This CDR3 comprises 10 residues. The CDR3, as DNA: TGTGCCTGGTGGCACGGAGGCTACACCTTC. This gives the protein CAWWHGGYTF.

J is TRBJ1-4 and V is TRBV5-1; TRBD1 might be the D (5 bases). Germline V gives CDR1 SGHRS, CDR2 YFSETQ. CDR3 length equals 15 residues. V dropped 4 bases and J dropped 0 bases, with 10 bases sitting between them. CDR3 sequence (DNA): TGCGCCAGCAGCACTGACAGCGCAACTAATGAAAAACTGTTTTTT. Its translation is CASSTDSATNEKLFF.

The chain carries TRBV2 and TRBJ2-3; possibly TRBD1 for D (5 bases). V lost 2 bases to trimming and J lost 1 base, with 10 bases between them. The germline gives CDR1 SNHLY, CDR2 FYNNEI. This CDR3 is 15 amino acids long. The CDR3 sequence is CASSEWGIGTDTQYF. DNA of the CDR3: TGTGCCAGCAGTGAATGGGGCATCGGCACAGATACGCAGTATTTT.

On this clone itself: The same CDR3 is also encoded by other DNA sequences in this sample. The chain joins TRBV25-1 to TRBJ1-5; weak D call: TRBD1 (5 bases). This CDR3 contains 14 residues. Trimming pared 3 bases from V and 3 bases from J, leaving 9 bases between. The germline V gene has CDR1 MGHDK and CDR2 SYGVNS. CDR3 protein: CASSEAGNNQPQHF. Written as DNA, the CDR3 is TGTGCCAGCAGTGAGGCAGGGAACAATCAGCCCCAGCATTTT. Full variable domain (rest looked up from reference TRBV25-1 and TRBJ1-5): EADIYQTPRYLVIGTGKKITLECSQTMGHDKMYWYQQDPGMELHLIHYSYGVNSTEKGDLSSESTVSRIRTEHFPLTLESARPSHTSQYLCASSEAGNNQPQHFGDGTRLSIL.

Points on this clone: Other nucleotide sequences in the sample specify the same CDR3. The J gene is TRBJ1-2, the V gene TRBV28; D not resolved. V was pared by 3 bases and J by 5 bases, with 7 bases between. CDR3 length: 12 residues. The V gene's germline CDR1 is MDHEN and CDR2 SYDVKM. The CDR3 region is CASSFGFYGYTF. Here the CDR3 DNA reads TGTGCCAGCAGTTTCGGTTTTTATGGCTACACCTTC.

Notes on this clone: This sample includes further DNA sequences coding for the same CDR3. This chain connects TRBV7-9 to TRBJ1-1; D perhaps matches TRBD1 (5 bases). The germline CDR1 and CDR2 sequences are SEHNR and FQNEAQ (reference sequence). V lost 1 base and J 4 bases, leaving 7 bases between the germline ends. The CDR3 spans 13 residues. CDR3 in DNA: TGTGCCAGCAGCTTAGTCCAGGGCACTGAAGCTTTCTTT. Amino acid sequence: CASSLVQGTEAFF. Filled out from reference TRBV7-9 and TRBJ1-1, the complete variable domain reads DTGVSQNPRHKITKRGQNVTFRCDPISEHNRLYWYRQTLGQGPEFLTYFQNEAQLEKSRLLSDRFSAERPKGSFSTLEIQRTEQGDSAMYLCASSLVQGTEAFFGQGTRLTVV.

V gene TRBV7-9 combines with J gene TRBJ1-1; D is unclear. Trimming stripped 5 bases from V and 1 base from J, with 11 bases between. The CDR3 is 14 residues long. The germline V gene has CDR1 SEHNR and CDR2 FQNEAQ (reference sequence). CDR3 loop: CASSPVGRNTEAFF. As DNA, the CDR3 is TGTGCCAGCAGCCCAGTAGGCAGGAACACTGAAGCTTTCTTT.

The rearrangement uses TRBV7-2 and TRBJ1-1, with 9 bases lining up with TRBD1. Germline loops: CDR1 SGHTA, CDR2 FQGNSA. The CDR3 is made up of 14 amino acids. J was trimmed by 6 bases and V by 5 bases; bases with no gene match: 7. In nucleotides, the CDR3 is TGTGCCAGCAGCCGGGACAGGGTTACGTCTGAAGCTTTCTTT. Translating it yields CASSRDRVTSEAFF.

The chain recombines TRBV2 with TRBJ1-2; possible D gene TRBD1, 5 bases. The CDR3 has 15 amino acids. CDR1 and CDR2 from the germline V gene are SNHLY and FYNNEI. Deletions cut 2 bases from V and 1 base from J, with 11 bases between. This CDR3 reads CASSESGVGNYGYTF. The CDR3 DNA is TGTGCCAGCAGTGAATCGGGGGTGGGTAACTATGGCTACACCTTC. Complete variable domain (other parts from reference TRBV2 and TRBJ1-2): EPEVTQTPSHQVTQMGQEVILRCVPISNHLYFYWYRQILGQKVEFLVSFYNNEISEKSEIFDDQFSVERPDGSNFTLKIRSTKLEDSAMYFCASSESGVGNYGYTFGSGTRLTVV.

The chain recombines TRBV9 with TRBJ2-7; weak D call: TRBD1 (5 bases). Trimming cost V 0 bases and J 2 bases, with 9 bases left between them. CDR1 and CDR2 from the germline V gene are SGDLS and YYNGEE. The CDR3 has 14 residues. CDR3 region: CASSVDRQTYEQYF. The CDR3 nucleotides are TGTGCCAGCAGCGTAGACAGGCAGACCTACGAGCAGTACTTC.

About this clone itself: Other DNA sequences in this specimen translate into the identical CDR3. The chain carries TRBV29-1 and TRBJ1-1; perhaps TRBD1 as D (5 bases). The germline CDR1 and CDR2 sequences are SQVTM and ANQGSEA. There are 13 residues in the CDR3. Trimming stripped 0 bases from V and 4 bases from J, with 9 bases between. In DNA, the CDR3 is TGCAGCGTTGAAGATCGGGGCGGCACTGAAGCTTTCTTT. Translating it yields CSVEDRGGTEAFF.

J is TRBJ2-3 and V is TRBV28; no clear D gene. Trimming removed 10 bases from V and 4 bases from J, with 15 bases in between. The CDR3 totals 13 residues. Germline loops: CDR1 MDHEN, CDR2 SYDVKM. CDR3 sequence reads: CAILPDSADTQYF. The CDR3 bases are TGTGCCATACTACCCGACTCCGCAGATACGCAGTATTTT. The full variable domain, completed using reference TRBV28 and TRBJ2-3, is DVKVTQSSRYLVKRTGEKVFLECVQDMDHENMFWYRQDPGLGLRLIYFSYDVKMKEKGDIPEGYSVSREKKERFSLILESASTNQTSMYLCAILPDSADTQYFGPGTRLTVL.

CDR3 sequence (DNA): TGTGCCAGCAGCTTAGATGACAGGGGATTTGGTTCACCCCTCCACTTT. Protein product: CASSLDDRGFGSPLHF. The chain employs TRBV11-2 and TRBJ1-6; 8 bases fit TRBD1. Trimming removed 0 bases from V and 9 bases from J; junction bases left unmatched: 7. This CDR3 region has 16 residues. Germline V gene data show CDR1 as SGHAT and CDR2 as FQNNGV.

In DNA form, the CDR3 reads TGTGCCATCAGTGAGGCAGGGCGGAACACTGAAGCTTTCTTT. It codes for CAISEAGRNTEAFF. The V call is TRBV10-3, the J call TRBJ1-1, with D tentatively TRBD1 (5 bases). The CDR3 loop spans 14 amino acids. Trimming removed 2 bases at V and 1 base at J, with 8 bases between. CDR1 is ENHRY, CDR2 SYGVKD, per germline.

The V call is TRBV10-3, the J call TRBJ2-7; a possible D gene is TRBD1 (6 bases). Germline CDR1 and CDR2: ENHRY and SYGVKD. Trimming shortened V by 4 bases and J by 8 bases, and 18 bases separated the two germline ends. CDR3 size: 14 residues. Here the CDR3 DNA reads TGTGCCATCAGTGGGGCAGGGGCCACTTACAAGCAGTACTTC. It encodes CAISGAGATYKQYF.

In this sample, this clone turned up once. The chain carries TRBV5-1 and TRBJ2-5; 11 positions agree with TRBD2. Trimming removed 4 bases from V and 5 bases from J; junction bases left unmatched: 7. Germline V lookup: CDR1 SGHRS, CDR2 YFSETQ. The CDR3 totals 15 residues. Here the CDR3 DNA reads TGCGCCAGCAGCCTCGGGACTAGCGGACCGGAGACCCAGTACTTC. Protein product: CASSLGTSGPETQYF.

J is TRBJ2-3 and V is TRBV5-1; 11 positions agree with TRBD2. The germline V gene has CDR1 SGHRS and CDR2 YFSETQ. The ends lost 7 bases at V and 4 bases at J; junction bases unmatched: 2. This CDR3 spans 13 amino acids. CDR3 sequence (DNA): TGCGCCAGCGGGACTAGCGGTGCAGATACGCAGTATTTT. This gives the protein CASGTSGADTQYF.

The genes are TRBV6-1 and TRBJ2-1, with TRBD2 matching 9 bases. CDR1 MNHNS and CDR2 SASEGT come from the germline V gene. This CDR3 contains 17 residues. The V gene end was trimmed by 2 bases and the J gene end by 9 bases; junction bases not matched to a gene: 14. CDR3 sequence (DNA): TGTGCCAGCAGTGAAAGGGTGACTAGCGGAAATCAGGGTGAGCAGTTCTTC. This codes for CASSERVTSGNQGEQFF.

The chain links TRBV27 to TRBJ1-1; 8 positions agree with TRBD1. Germline CDR1 is MNHEY and CDR2 is SMNVEV (reference sequence). V was pared by 4 bases and J by 7 bases, with 5 bases of the junction left unmatched. This CDR3 is built from 13 residues. CDR3 residues: CASSSFTGGEAFF. DNA of the CDR3: TGTGCCAGCAGTTCCTTCACAGGGGGTGAAGCTTTCTTT.

The rearrangement joins TRBV19 to TRBJ2-7, with D perhaps TRBD1 (5 bases). Trimming stripped 6 bases from V and 7 bases from J, with 16 bases between. Germline V gene sequence: CDR1 LNHDA, CDR2 SQIVND (reference sequence). This CDR3 has 13 amino acids. The CDR3: CASSSQGLGEQYF. As DNA, the CDR3 is TGTGCCAGTAGCTCCCAGGGCCTAGGGGAGCAGTACTTC.

Concerning this clone: Compared with germline, one end of the junction differs, possibly owing to a read error. This sample includes further DNA sequences coding for the same CDR3. The rearrangement uses TRBV5-1 and TRBJ2-5, with 11 positions matching TRBD1. CDR1 is SGHRS, CDR2 YFSETQ, per germline. The CDR3 is 15 residues long. This chain's CDR3 is CASSPRTGGEETQYF. For the CDR3, the DNA is TGTGCCAGCAGCCCACGGACAGGGGGCGAGGAGACCCAGTACTTC.

CDR3 amino acids: CASKGVTRGTDTQYF. DNA for the CDR3: TGTGCCAGTAAGGGGGTAACTAGGGGCACAGATACGCAGTATTTT. The rearrangement joins TRBV19 to TRBJ2-3; D might be TRBD1 (6 bases). The CDR3 spans 15 residues. The ends were cut back, 7 bases at V and 1 base at J, with 15 bases in the middle. CDR1 LNHDA and CDR2 SQIVND come from the germline V gene (reference sequence). The variable domain in full, completed from reference TRBV19 and TRBJ2-3, reads DGGITQSPKYLFRKEGQNVTLSCEQNLNHDAMYWYRQDPGQGLRLIYYSQIVNDFQKGDIAEGYSVSREKKESFPLTVTSAQKNPTAFYLCASKGVTRGTDTQYFGPGTRLTVL.

In its sample, this clone was seen a few times. The same CDR3 also results from other DNA sequences found in this sample. The chain joins TRBV7-3 to TRBJ1-2; D uncertain. Per the germline V gene, CDR1 is SGHTA and CDR2 is FQGTGA. Deletions cut 2 bases from V and 2 bases from J, with 6 bases between. The CDR3 has 13 amino acids. As DNA, the CDR3 is TGTGCCAGCAGCTTAGGAGGGAACTATGGCTACACCTTC. Its protein is CASSLGGNYGYTF.

In DNA, the CDR3 is TGTGCCAGCAGACGCGGCTCCTATAATTCACCCCTCCACTTT. This codes for CASRRGSYNSPLHF. The chain couples TRBV6-5 to TRBJ1-6; D not certain. The V gene lost 6 bases and the J gene lost 0 bases, with 6 bases spanning the gap. The CDR3 covers 14 residues. Germline CDR1 and CDR2: MNHEY and SVGAGI.

Comments on this clone: This sample also contains other DNA sequences that code for the same CDR3. This rearrangement joins TRBV7-2 to TRBJ2-7; 10 bases match TRBD1. The CDR3 consists of 16 residues. Trimming removed 3 bases from V and 1 base from J; junction bases left unmatched: 6. Germline V gives CDR1 SGHTA, CDR2 FQGNSA. The CDR3 is CASSFRPGQGSYEQYF. In nucleotides, the CDR3 is TGTGCCAGCAGCTTTAGGCCGGGACAGGGGTCCTACGAGCAGTACTTC.